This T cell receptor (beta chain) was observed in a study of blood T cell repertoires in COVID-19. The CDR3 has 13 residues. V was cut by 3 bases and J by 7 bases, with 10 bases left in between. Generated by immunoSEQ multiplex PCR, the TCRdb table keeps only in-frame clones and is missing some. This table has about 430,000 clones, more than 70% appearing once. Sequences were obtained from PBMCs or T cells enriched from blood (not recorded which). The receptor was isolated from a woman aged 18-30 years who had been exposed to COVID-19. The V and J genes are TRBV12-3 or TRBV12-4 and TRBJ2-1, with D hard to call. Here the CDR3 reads CASSFLILNEQFF. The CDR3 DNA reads TGTGCCAGCAGTTTTTTGATACTTAATGAGCAGTTCTTC.